The clone carrying this T cell receptor (beta chain) was picked up a small number of times. Its antigen is unidentified. In germline, CDR1 is MDHEN, CDR2 SYDVKM. Trimming removed 2 bases from V and 4 bases from J, with 8 bases in between. The CDR3 consists of 14 residues. This sample stems from a study of OX40 agonist ivuxolimab in advanced cancers. Study-level information: Anti-PD-1, anti-PD-L1 or anti-CTLA-4 therapy given earlier was allowed, and around 40% had some. Overall study results and limits: Clonal expansion among partial responders at 0.1-3.0 mg/kg ranked near the lowest. On average, CD8+ T cells showed a greater number of expanded clones than CD4+.

Generated by immunoSEQ multiplex PCR, the TCRdb table keeps only in-frame clones and is missing some. Of tens of thousands of clones listed, 80% to 90% are singletons. The material sequenced was CD4+ or CD8+ T cells sorted from blood, taken in a trial of the OX40 agonist ivuxolimab. The V gene is TRBV28, the J gene TRBJ1-4; D uncertain. The receptor was isolated from an adult with an advanced solid tumor such as melanoma, head and neck, liver or kidney cancer. For the CDR3, the DNA is TGTGCCAGCAGTTTAGGACGGATTAATGAAAAACTGTTTTTT. Protein product: CASSLGRINEKLFF.